This entry is about one T cell receptor beta chain. In germline, CDR1 is MDHEN, CDR2 SYDVKM. The CDR3 runs 15 residues. The ends lost 7 bases at V and 5 bases at J; junction bases unmatched: 9. Clones were sequenced by immunoSEQ multiplex PCR, and TCRdb holds only the in-frame ones, with some missing. Of 9,500 to 15,000 clones listed, 90% to 95% were seen once; the top ten hold 6.3%. This entry is derived from a study of technical replicates of blood from a few donors. The sample was PBMCs. This clonotype originated in a human donor in good health. The chain carries TRBV28 and TRBJ2-3, with 10 positions matching TRBD2. CDR3 DNA: TGTGCCAGCATAATAGCGGGAGGAGTGAAAGATACGCAGTATTTT. This encodes CASIIAGGVKDTQYF. The entire variable domain, with the rest obtained from reference TRBV28 and TRBJ2-3, is as follows: DVKVTQSSRYLVKRTGEKVFLECVQDMDHENMFWYRQDPGLGLRLIYFSYDVKMKEKGDIPEGYSVSREKKERFSLILESASTNQTSMYLCASIIAGGVKDTQYFGPGTRLTVL.